Each of the 15 T cell receptor beta chains below was sequenced from the same sample in a study of blood T cell repertoires in COVID-19. The method was immunoSEQ multiplex PCR; TCRdb's version includes in-frame clones alone and lacks a portion of them. The sample consists of a few hundred thousand clones, over 80% of them appearing once. The sequencing input was peripheral blood. All receptors come from a man between 60 and 75 years old who had recovered from COVID-19.

Regarding this clone: Other DNA sequences in this sample translate to the same CDR3. V usage is TRBV6-5 and J usage is TRBJ1-6, with TRBD1 matching over 7 bases. V was pared by 6 bases and J by 7 bases, with 9 bases of the junction left unmatched. The CDR3 is 15 amino acids. CDR1 and CDR2 (germline): MNHEY, SVGAGI. CDR3 nucleotide sequence: TGTGCCAGCAGCCTTGCGGGACAGAGAAATTCACCCCTCCACTTT. This sequence encodes CASSLAGQRNSPLHF.

The rearrangement links TRBV25-1 to TRBJ1-2; D perhaps matches TRBD1 (5 bases). This CDR3 is built from 14 residues. CDR1 is MGHDK, CDR2 SYGVNS, per germline. V was pared by 3 bases and J by 8 bases, with 16 bases between. The CDR3 bases are TGTGCCAGCAGTGACTCCCCAGGGTCCAGGGGCTACACCTTC. This translates into CASSDSPGSRGYTF.

The V call is TRBV27, the J call TRBJ2-3; perhaps TRBD2 as D (6 bases). CDR1 and CDR2 (germline): MNHEY, SMNVEV (reference sequence). The germline V and J ends were trimmed by 0 bases and 6 bases, with 7 bases remaining between them. This CDR3 is built from 13 residues. DNA for the CDR3: TGTGCCAGCAGTTTATCTGGGGGGGATACGCAGTATTTT. It yields the protein CASSLSGGDTQYF.

The chain employs TRBV9 and TRBJ2-5; 11 bases are shared with TRBD1. The germline V gene has CDR1 SGDLS and CDR2 YYNGEE. J lost 4 bases, V lost 3 bases, and 5 bases had no gene match. The CDR3 length is 15 residues. In DNA, the CDR3 is TGTGCCAGCAGCGACGGACAGGGGGCCCGAGAGACCCAGTACTTC. It codes for CASSDGQGARETQYF.

This clone was seen a handful of times. The chain uses TRBV5-4 and TRBJ1-2, with D maybe TRBD1 (6 bases). CDR1 and CDR2 (germline): SGHNT, YYREEE (reference sequence). V dropped 5 bases and J dropped 2 bases, with 10 bases sitting between them. There are 13 residues in the CDR3. CDR3 residues: CASRPGVNYGYTF. In DNA form, the CDR3 reads TGTGCCAGCAGGCCAGGGGTCAACTATGGCTACACCTTC.

The V and J genes are TRBV11-2 and TRBJ2-5; D may be TRBD2 (5 bases). Between the trimmed V and J ends, which lost 5 bases and 4 bases, there was a span of 14 bases. The length of the CDR3 is 14 residues. CDR1 is SGHAT, CDR2 FQNNGV, per germline. For the CDR3, the DNA is TGTGCCAGCAGCCAATCACGCGGACTAGAGACCCAGTACTTC. Protein: CASSQSRGLETQYF.

The chain carries TRBV12-3 or TRBV12-4 and TRBJ2-2; TRBD1 matches 8 bases. The junction had 3 bases not matched to a gene; V was cut back by 6 bases and J by 6 bases. This CDR3 region has 13 residues. CDR3 amino acids: CASRSRGPGELFF. The CDR3 DNA sequence: TGTGCCAGCAGGAGCAGGGGGCCCGGGGAGCTGTTTTTT.

The J gene is TRBJ2-2, the V gene TRBV30; weak D call: TRBD1 (5 bases). Germline CDR1 reads GTSNPN; CDR2 reads SVGIG (reference sequence). The CDR3 loop spans 15 amino acids. Trimming took off 3 bases at V and 1 base at J, with 12 bases between the two ends. The CDR3 DNA follows: TGTGCCTGGAGGGGTGGGGCCGGGAACACCGGGGAGCTGTTTTTT. Its protein is CAWRGGAGNTGELFF.

The J gene is TRBJ1-3, the V gene TRBV12-3 or TRBV12-4; 7 bases align to TRBD1. The CDR3 runs 13 residues. Losses at the gene ends were 6 bases for V and 2 bases for J; bases not matched to a gene: 1. The DNA for the CDR3 is TGTGCCAGCAGCGGGACAGCTGGAAACACCATATATTTT. It translates to CASSGTAGNTIYF.

This chain uses TRBV24-1 with TRBJ1-2, with TRBD1 as a possible D gene (5 bases). The CDR3 runs to 14 residues. Germline loops: CDR1 KGHDR, CDR2 SFDVKD. Trimming removed 4 bases at V and 7 bases at J, with 15 bases between. CDR3 DNA: TGTGCCACCAGTGACCGATCCCAGGGATTTGGCTACACCTTC. Translation gives CATSDRSQGFGYTF.

The chain links TRBV7-2 to TRBJ1-3; D is possibly TRBD1 (6 bases). This CDR3 region has 14 residues. V was trimmed by 6 bases and J by 2 bases, leaving 11 bases between them. CDR1 and CDR2 (germline): SGHTA, FQGNSA. CDR3 bases: TGTGCCAGCAGTCCAGGGGAAACTGGAAACACCATATATTTT. It specifies CASSPGETGNTIYF. Based on the CDR3 plus reference TRBV7-2 and TRBJ1-3, the full variable domain is GAGVSQSPSNKVTEKGKDVELRCDPISGHTALYWYRQSLGQGLEFLIYFQGNSAPDKSGLPSDRFSAERTGGSVSTLTIQRTQQEDSAVYLCASSPGETGNTIYFGEGSWLTVV.

This clone has only one observation. The chain employs TRBV5-1 and TRBJ1-2; D is possibly TRBD1 (5 bases). This CDR3 is built from 15 residues. V was cut by 4 bases and J by 8 bases, with 21 bases left in between. Germline lookup yields CDR1 SGHRS and CDR2 YFSETQ. CDR3 loop: CASSLQDPRSWGYTF. The CDR3 coding sequence is TGCGCCAGCAGCCTACAGGACCCCCGTTCTTGGGGCTACACCTTC.

This chain uses TRBV27 with TRBJ2-7; D possibly corresponds to TRBD1 (7 bases). The CDR3 consists of 15 residues. Germline CDR1 MNHEY, CDR2 SMNVEV (reference sequence). The ends were cut back, 2 bases at V and 3 bases at J, with 14 bases in the middle. CDR3 sequence reads: CASSLGGTARYEQYF. CDR3 sequence (DNA): TGTGCCAGCAGTTTAGGAGGGACAGCCCGCTACGAGCAGTACTTC.

This clone was counted a few times. The J gene is TRBJ2-1, the V gene TRBV5-4; no definite D call. V was trimmed by 0 bases and J by 3 bases, leaving 7 bases between them. The CDR3 is 14 amino acids. Germline CDR1 is SGHNT and CDR2 is YYREEE (reference sequence). CDR3 sequence reads: CASSLGQDYNEQFF. The CDR3 DNA sequence: TGTGCCAGCAGCTTGGGTCAGGACTACAATGAGCAGTTCTTC. The whole variable domain, remainder taken from reference TRBV5-4 and TRBJ2-1, is ETGVTQSPTHLIKTRGQQVTLRCSSQSGHNTVSWYQQALGQGPQFIFQYYREEENGRGNFPPRFSGLQFPNYSSELNVNALELDDSALYLCASSLGQDYNEQFFGPGTRLTVL.

The chain employs TRBV29-1 and TRBJ1-2; 9 positions match TRBD1. After removal of 2 bases from V and 8 bases from J, the junction contained 6 bases not matched to a gene. The CDR3 loop spans 13 amino acids. CDR1 and CDR2 from the germline V gene are SQVTM and ANQGSEA. The CDR3 nucleotides read TGCAGCGTTGAACCACAGGGGGCATGGGGCTACACCTTC. Residues: CSVEPQGAWGYTF. The entire variable domain, with the rest obtained from reference TRBV29-1 and TRBJ1-2, is as follows: SAVISQKPSRDICQRGTSLTIQCQVDSQVTMMFWYRQQPGQSLTLIATANQGSEATYESGFVIDKFPISRPNLTFSTLTVSNMSPEDSSIYLCSVEPQGAWGYTFGSGTRLTVV.